This T cell receptor (beta chain) was profiled in a study of vaccination and CD4 T cells after COVID-19. Points from the study as a whole: Spike mono-reactivity was shown by 304 of 307 vaccine-specific clones in convalescent patients.

CDR3 length equals 14 residues. The germline V and J ends were trimmed by 6 bases and 5 bases, with 16 bases remaining between them. The assay that was used to sequence DNA from cultured CD4+ T cells was the Oncomine TCR Beta short-read assay. CD4+ T cells were cultured, and genomic DNA was extracted from them. TCRdb passed the PCR reads through MiXCR, listing each CDR3 protein once. Found here are about 17,000 distinct CDR3 sequences, over 50% of them singletons; the top ten hold approximately 9%. As for this clonotype: The target antigen is unknown.

Treatment meaning: roughly ten-day PBMC culture with coronavirus spike peptide pools or control peptides (ViraFEST assay). ViraFEST used peptide pools to expand antigen-specific T cells and subsequently sequenced their TCRs. The chain couples TRBV12-3 or TRBV12-4 to TRBJ1-1, with D perhaps TRBD1 (5 bases). Sequencing input: CD4+ T cells from blood, cultured in vitro. The TCR sequence derives from a human donor who had recovered from COVID-19. The DNA of the CDR3 is TGTGCCAGCAGCCGGGACCCCCGGGAAACTGAAGCTTTCTTT. It is translated as CASSRDPRETEAFF.